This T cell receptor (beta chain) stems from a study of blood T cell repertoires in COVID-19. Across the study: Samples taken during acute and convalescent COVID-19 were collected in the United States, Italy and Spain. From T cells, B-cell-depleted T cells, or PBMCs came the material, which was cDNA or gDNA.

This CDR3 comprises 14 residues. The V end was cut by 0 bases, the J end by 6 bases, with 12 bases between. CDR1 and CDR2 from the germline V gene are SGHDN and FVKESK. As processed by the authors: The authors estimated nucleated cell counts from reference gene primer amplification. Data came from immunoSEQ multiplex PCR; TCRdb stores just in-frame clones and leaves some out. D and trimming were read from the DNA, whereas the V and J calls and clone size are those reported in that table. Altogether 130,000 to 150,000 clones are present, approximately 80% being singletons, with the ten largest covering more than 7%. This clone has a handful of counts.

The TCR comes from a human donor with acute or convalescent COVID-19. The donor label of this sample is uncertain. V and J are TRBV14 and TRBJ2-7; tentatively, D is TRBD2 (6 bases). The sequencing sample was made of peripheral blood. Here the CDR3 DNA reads TGTGCCAGCAGCCAAGATTGGGGAGGAAGCGAGCAGTACTTC. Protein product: CASSQDWGGSEQYF.